This TCR beta chain originates from a study of regulatory T cells in long-lasting Graves disease (dated by TCRdb to about 2021). Some background on the complete study: Patients with newly diagnosed Graves' disease had been on antithyroid drugs for under 3 months. Peripheral blood TCR sequencing and RNA sequencing compared persistent Graves' disease patients with newly diagnosed Graves' disease patients. The study was conducted in China and was registered as a clinical trial. TCR sequencing covered some 13 persistent and 20 or so newly diagnosed Graves' disease patients, around 33 samples in total. The paper as a whole reports these results and caveats: Persistent patients shared more public clonotypes among themselves (more than 2,500) than newly diagnosed patients did (nearly 1,000). TRBV28, TRBJ1-2 and TRBJ2-5 were preferentially used in persistent disease, while TRBV20-1 and TRBJ2-1 were favored in newly diagnosed disease. Only peripheral blood was studied, because thyroid tissue, the primary lesion, was inaccessible. The authors noted that the small sample size was a limitation that may lower accuracy. Sequencing and analysis were limited to the TCR beta chain. Lower TCR Shannon entropy and fewer highly expanded clones were observed in persistent Graves' disease patients than in newly diagnosed patients, which suggested clonal expansion.

V is cut by 6 bases and J by 2 bases, and the space between the germline ends is 17 bases. The CDR3 starts with the cysteine, ends with the phenylalanine, and has 16 residues. The DNA shown is the 48-base CDR3, in frame from base 1. As encoded in the germline V gene, CDR1 is SNHLY while CDR2 is FYNNEI. Read against the paper, the sample's time point label means: newly diagnosed GD, antithyroid drugs for less than 3 months. For both TCR sequencing and RNA sequencing, RNA was extracted from PBMCs in TRIzol. Graves' disease was diagnosed according to American Thyroid Association guidelines. The patients came from an endocrinology department in Xi'an, China. From each patient, nine milliliters of peripheral blood was collected into an EDTA anticoagulant tube. Ficoll Paque Plus density gradient separation was used to isolate PBMCs, and no additional T cell sorting was done. RNA quality was checked with an Agilent 2100 Bioanalyzer and agarose gel, and concentration with a NanoDrop 2000.

This clonotype was picked up a small number of times. The clone's antigen remains unknown. No base quality values were provided; no much bigger clone lies one nucleotide off. Library method: multiplex PCR. The instrument given in TCRdb is Illumina HiSeq 4000. iRepertoire HTBI primers and Arm-PCR amplification of CDR3 regions were used to construct TCR beta libraries. PCR products were gel purified before sequencing. In the paper's pipeline: Across samples, roughly 60 TRBV and around 15 TRBJ segments were identified and used for gene usage analysis of CDR3 amino acid clonotypes. COPE and FqMerger were used to merge the filtered high-quality paired reads into contigs. BLAST was used to align contigs to the IMGT TRBV, TRBD and TRBJ reference genes, and CDR3 was defined following IMGT. Highly expanded clones were defined as clonotypes with a frequency above 0.1%. Repertoire diversity was measured by Shannon entropy, and V-J evenness by the Gini coefficient. Public clonotypes were defined as clonotypes shared by more than one individual. The public reads were quality trimmed at Q25 with fastp and then assembled into clones with MiXCR by TCRdb, keeping productive beta chains. Every entry covers one CDR3 protein and lists the most common genes and DNA from its rows. These V and J calls are TCRdb output, not the study's own analysis. The sample has hundreds of thousands of distinct CDR3 sequences on record, 15% to 20% of them singletons. The top ten clones comprise 20% to 30% of the sample.

The data were also submitted as part of a second study, on T cells in Graves' hyperthyroidism and ophthalmopathy. As the second study states: Stable Graves' hyperthyroidism was defined as no progression to ophthalmopathy during 18 months of follow-up. Hyperthyroidism patients were aged 18 to 65 years and newly diagnosed, with disease duration of less than 2 months. The study excluded patients with uncontrolled infections, other autoimmune diseases, pregnancy or lactation. Diagnoses were based on clinical symptoms, serum thyroxine and TRAb, thyroid ultrasound and orbital computed tomography. The first round of RT-PCR for the TCR CDR3 was performed with the HTBI primer set and the Qiagen OneStep RT-PCR kit. Most expanded thyroid clonotypes (frequency above 0.001) were also detected in blood, suggesting blood repertoires may reflect thyroid immune responses. A 13 V-J signature model separated ophthalmopathy from stable hyperthyroidism, with just over 85% sensitivity and 81.08% specificity in cross-validation and 80%/75% in testing. In validation, progression to ophthalmopathy was predicted by the model with 70.59% sensitivity and 72.22% specificity, a median of about 6.4 months before onset. A discovery cohort of about a hundred patients, roughly 43 with Graves' ophthalmopathy and about 58 with stable Graves' hyperthyroidism, was used to find distinguishing TCR V-J signatures. Whether ophthalmopathy could be predicted prospectively was tested in an independent validation cohort made up of roughly 20 hyperthyroidism patients plus 17 patients who later progressed to ophthalmopathy. The 75 to 100 discovery patients were divided at random into training and test sets in a 7:3 ratio. Thyroid tissue and blood T-cell repertoires from more than 5 Graves' hyperthyroidism patients were also compared in the study. After sampling, hyperthyroidism patients received methimazole starting at 30 mg daily, and ophthalmopathy patients received high-dose intravenous methylprednisolone. Libraries were constructed in a second round of multiplex PCR, after which size selection and purification were carried out. The libraries were sequenced on an Illumina HiSeq2000 using paired-end 100 bp reads. SOAPnuke was used to process the raw data, with reads discarded if the reads contained adapters or uncalled bases, had a mean Phred below 15, or lacked an exact constant-primer or identifier match. COPE v1.2.5 was used to merge high-quality paired reads, and clonotypes were defined as unique nucleotide sequences. MiTCR v1.1 was used to align the clonotypes against IMGT TRBV, TRBD and TRBJ reference segments. Analysis was restricted to V-J combinations with a frequency above 0.0001, which covered approximately 99% of repertoires. A TCS score was defined as the ratio between F50 (clonal expansion) and ExV (chaos), using BLOSUM62-based TCRdist between CDR3 peptides within each V-J. Welch's t-statistics and random forest reduced 450 to 600 V-J features to about 13, which were used in a naive Bayes classifier (R e1071). Sample size was not statistically predetermined, and blinding of investigators to group allocation was not performed. The paper describes TCR Vbeta CDR3 sequencing of 140 or so peripheral blood samples, made up of 43 ophthalmopathy patients, over 70 hyperthyroidism patients and around 17 progressor patients.

Sequencing was performed on peripheral blood mononuclear cells (PBMCs), taken at new diagnosis, from a patient treated with antithyroid drugs. The receptor chain draws on TRBV2 and TRBJ1-3; perhaps TRBD1 is the D gene, with 5 bases matching. This TCR came from a woman between 40 and 65 years old with Graves disease. Donor details come from another sample of the same person, matched by shared clones. Here the CDR3 is given as CASSGEGIRTGNTIYF. The nucleotides read TGTGCCAGCAGCGGGGAGGGGATTCGGACTGGAAACACCATATATTTT.